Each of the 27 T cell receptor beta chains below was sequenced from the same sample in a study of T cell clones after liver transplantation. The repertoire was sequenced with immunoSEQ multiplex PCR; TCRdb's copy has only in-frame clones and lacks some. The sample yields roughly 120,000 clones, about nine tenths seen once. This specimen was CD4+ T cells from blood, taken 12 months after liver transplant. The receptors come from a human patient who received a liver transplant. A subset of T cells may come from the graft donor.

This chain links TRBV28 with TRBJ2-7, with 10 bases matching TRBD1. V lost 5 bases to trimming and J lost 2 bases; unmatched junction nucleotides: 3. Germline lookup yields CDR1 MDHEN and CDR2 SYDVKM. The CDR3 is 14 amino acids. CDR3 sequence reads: CASSRTGGTYEQYF. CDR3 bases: TGTGCCAGCAGTCGGACAGGGGGAACCTACGAGCAGTACTTC.

The CDR3 coding sequence is TGTGCCAGCAGTTTTGGACCCCCGGGGTCTTCCTACGAGCAGTACTTC. Protein sequence: CASSFGPPGSSYEQYF. The chain links TRBV27 to TRBJ2-7; tentative D call: TRBD2 (5 bases). CDR3 length equals 16 residues. From germline, CDR1 is MNHEY and CDR2 SMNVEV (reference sequence). V lost 3 bases to trimming and J lost 1 base, with 16 bases between them.

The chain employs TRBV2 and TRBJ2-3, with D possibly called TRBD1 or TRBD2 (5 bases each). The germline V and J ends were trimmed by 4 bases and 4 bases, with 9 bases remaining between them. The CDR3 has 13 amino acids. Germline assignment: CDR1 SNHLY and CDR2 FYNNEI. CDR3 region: CASSAGAPDTQYF. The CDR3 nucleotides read TGTGCCAGCAGTGCCGGGGCCCCAGATACGCAGTATTTT.

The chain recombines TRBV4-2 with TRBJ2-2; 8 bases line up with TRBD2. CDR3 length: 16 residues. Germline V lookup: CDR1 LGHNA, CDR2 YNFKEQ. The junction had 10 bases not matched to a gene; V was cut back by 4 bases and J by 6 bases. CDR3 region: CASSPTSGSRAGELFF. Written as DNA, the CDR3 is TGTGCCAGCAGCCCCACCAGCGGGAGCAGGGCCGGGGAGCTGTTTTTT.

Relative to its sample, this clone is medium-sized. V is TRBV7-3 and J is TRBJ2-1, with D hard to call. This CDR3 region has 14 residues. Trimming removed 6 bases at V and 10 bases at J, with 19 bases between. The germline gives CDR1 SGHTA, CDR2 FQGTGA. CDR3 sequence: CASSDGLGLGEQFF. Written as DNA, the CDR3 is TGTGCCAGCAGTGACGGCCTTGGCCTCGGGGAGCAGTTCTTC.

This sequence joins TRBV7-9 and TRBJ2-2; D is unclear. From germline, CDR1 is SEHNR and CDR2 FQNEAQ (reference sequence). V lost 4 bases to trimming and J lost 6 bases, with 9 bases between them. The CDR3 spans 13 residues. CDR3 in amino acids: CASSSTVSGELFF. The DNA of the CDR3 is TGTGCCAGCAGCTCCACAGTTTCCGGGGAGCTGTTTTTT.

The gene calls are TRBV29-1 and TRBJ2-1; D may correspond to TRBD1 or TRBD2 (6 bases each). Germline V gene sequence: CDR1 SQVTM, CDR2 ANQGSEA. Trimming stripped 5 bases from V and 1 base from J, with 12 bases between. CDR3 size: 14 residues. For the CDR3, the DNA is TGCAGCGTTTCCCGAGGGGGGTCCTACAATGAGCAGTTCTTC. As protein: CSVSRGGSYNEQFF.

The CDR3 nucleotides are TGTGCCACCAGCAGAGAGTTAGCGGGAGGCAATGAGCAGTTCTTC. It specifies CATSRELAGGNEQFF. V and J are TRBV15 and TRBJ2-1; 10 bases align to TRBD2. V lost 0 bases, J lost 6 bases, and 2 bases stayed unmatched. The CDR3 is 15 residues long. Germline lookup yields CDR1 LNHNV and CDR2 YYDKDF (reference sequence).

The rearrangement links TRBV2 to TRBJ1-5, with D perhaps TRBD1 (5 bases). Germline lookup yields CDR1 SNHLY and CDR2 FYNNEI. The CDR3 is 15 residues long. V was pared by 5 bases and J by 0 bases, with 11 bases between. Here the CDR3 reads CASSPGTDSNQPQHF. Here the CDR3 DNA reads TGTGCCAGCAGTCCCGGGACGGATAGCAATCAGCCCCAGCATTTT.

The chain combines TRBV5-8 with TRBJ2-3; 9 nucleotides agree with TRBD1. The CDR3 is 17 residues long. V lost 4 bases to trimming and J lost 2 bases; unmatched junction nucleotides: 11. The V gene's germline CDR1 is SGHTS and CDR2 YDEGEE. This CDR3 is CASSLVRTGDNTDTQYF. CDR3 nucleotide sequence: TGTGCCAGCAGCCTAGTAAGGACAGGGGATAACACAGATACGCAGTATTTT. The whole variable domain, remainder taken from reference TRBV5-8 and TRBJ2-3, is EAGVTQSPTHLIKTRGQQATLRCSPISGHTSVYWYQQALGLGLQFLLWYDEGEERNRGNFPPRFSGRQFPNYSSELNVNALELEDSALYLCASSLVRTGDNTDTQYFGPGTRLTVL.

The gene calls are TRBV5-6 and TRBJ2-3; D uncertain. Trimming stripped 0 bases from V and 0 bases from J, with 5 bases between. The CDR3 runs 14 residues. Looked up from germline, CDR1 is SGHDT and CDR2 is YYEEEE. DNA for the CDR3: TGTGCCAGCAGCTTGGGCGGAAGCACAGATACGCAGTATTTT. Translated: CASSLGGSTDTQYF.

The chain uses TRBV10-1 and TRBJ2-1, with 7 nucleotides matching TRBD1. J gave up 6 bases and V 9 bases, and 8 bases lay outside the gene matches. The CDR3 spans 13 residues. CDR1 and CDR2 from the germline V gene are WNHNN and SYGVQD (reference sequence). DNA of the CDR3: TGCGCCAGTTCCGGGACAGCGCCCAATGAGCAGTTCTTC. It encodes CASSGTAPNEQFF.

The CDR3 loop reads CASSAQGSGETQYF. The CDR3 nucleotides read TGTGCCAGCAGTGCCCAGGGGAGTGGGGAGACCCAGTACTTC. The genes are TRBV2 and TRBJ2-5; a possible D gene is TRBD1 (6 bases). The CDR3 consists of 14 residues. Trimming cost V 4 bases and J 5 bases, with 14 bases left between them. Germline values: CDR1 SNHLY, CDR2 FYNNEI.

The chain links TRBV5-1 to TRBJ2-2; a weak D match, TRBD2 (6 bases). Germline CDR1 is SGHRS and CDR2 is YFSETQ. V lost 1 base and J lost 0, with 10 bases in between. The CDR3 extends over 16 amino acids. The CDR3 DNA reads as TGCGCCAGCAGCTTGTATGCGGGACCGAACACCGGGGAGCTGTTTTTT. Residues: CASSLYAGPNTGELFF.

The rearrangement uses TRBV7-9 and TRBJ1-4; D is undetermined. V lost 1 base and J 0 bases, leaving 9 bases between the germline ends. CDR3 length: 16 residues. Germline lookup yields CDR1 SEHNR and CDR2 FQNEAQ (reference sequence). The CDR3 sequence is CASSLGSRATNEKLFF. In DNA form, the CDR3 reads TGTGCCAGCAGCTTAGGGTCCAGAGCAACTAATGAAAAACTGTTTTTT.

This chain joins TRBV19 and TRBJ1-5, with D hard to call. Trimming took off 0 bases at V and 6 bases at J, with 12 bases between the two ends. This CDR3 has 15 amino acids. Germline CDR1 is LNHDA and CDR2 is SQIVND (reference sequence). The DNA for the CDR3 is TGTGCCAGTAGTATAGATGGCCCCCGGGGTCAGCCCCAGCATTTT. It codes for CASSIDGPRGQPQHF.

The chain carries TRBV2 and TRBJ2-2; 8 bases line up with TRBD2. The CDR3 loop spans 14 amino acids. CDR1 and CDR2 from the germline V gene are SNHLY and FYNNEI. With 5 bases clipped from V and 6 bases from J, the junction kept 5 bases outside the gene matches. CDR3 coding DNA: TGTGCCAGCAGTCTAGCGGGTGGAGCCGGGGAGCTGTTTTTT. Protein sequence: CASSLAGGAGELFF.

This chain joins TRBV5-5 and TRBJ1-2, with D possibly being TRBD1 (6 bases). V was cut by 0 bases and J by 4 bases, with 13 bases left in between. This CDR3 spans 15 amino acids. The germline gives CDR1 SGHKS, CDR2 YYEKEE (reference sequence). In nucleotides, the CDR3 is TGTGCCAGCAGCTTGGATGGGGGGCTGGCCTATGGCTACACCTTC. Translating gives CASSLDGGLAYGYTF.

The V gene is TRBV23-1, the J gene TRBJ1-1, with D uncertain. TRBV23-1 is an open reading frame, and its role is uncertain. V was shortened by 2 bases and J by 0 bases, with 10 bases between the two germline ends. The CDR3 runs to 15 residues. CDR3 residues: CASSQELELNTEAFF. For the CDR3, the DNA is TGCGCCAGCAGTCAAGAGTTAGAATTGAACACTGAAGCTTTCTTT.

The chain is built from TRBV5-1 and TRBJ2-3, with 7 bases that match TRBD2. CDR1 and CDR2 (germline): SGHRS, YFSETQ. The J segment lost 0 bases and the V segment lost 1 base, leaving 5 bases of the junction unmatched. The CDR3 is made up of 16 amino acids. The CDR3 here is CASSLRSGVSTDTQYF. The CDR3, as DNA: TGCGCCAGCAGCTTGAGGAGCGGGGTGAGCACAGATACGCAGTATTTT.

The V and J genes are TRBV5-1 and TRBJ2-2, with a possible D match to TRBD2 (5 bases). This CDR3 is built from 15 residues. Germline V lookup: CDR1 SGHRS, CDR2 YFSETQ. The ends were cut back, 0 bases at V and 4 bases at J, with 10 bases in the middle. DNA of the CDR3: TGCGCCAGCAGCTTGGGAGGGTTGAGCACCGGGGAGCTGTTTTTT. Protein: CASSLGGLSTGELFF. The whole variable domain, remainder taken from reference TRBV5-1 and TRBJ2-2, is KAGVTQTPRYLIKTRGQQVTLSCSPISGHRSVSWYQQTPGQGLQFLFEYFSETQRNKGNFPGRFSGRQFSNSRSEMNVSTLELGDSALYLCASSLGGLSTGELFFGEGSRLTVL.

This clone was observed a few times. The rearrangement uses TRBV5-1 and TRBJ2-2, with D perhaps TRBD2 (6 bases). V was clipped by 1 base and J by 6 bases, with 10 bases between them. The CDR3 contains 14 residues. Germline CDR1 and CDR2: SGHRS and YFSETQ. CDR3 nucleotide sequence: TGCGCCAGCAGCTTGCCGACTAGTGCCGGGGAGCTGTTTTTT. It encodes CASSLPTSAGELFF.

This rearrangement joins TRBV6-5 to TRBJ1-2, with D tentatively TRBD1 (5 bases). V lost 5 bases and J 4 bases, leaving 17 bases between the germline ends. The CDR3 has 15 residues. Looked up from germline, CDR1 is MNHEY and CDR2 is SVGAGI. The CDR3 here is CASSIGAGGLYGYTF. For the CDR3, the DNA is TGTGCCAGCAGTATTGGGGCCGGGGGACTCTATGGCTACACCTTC.

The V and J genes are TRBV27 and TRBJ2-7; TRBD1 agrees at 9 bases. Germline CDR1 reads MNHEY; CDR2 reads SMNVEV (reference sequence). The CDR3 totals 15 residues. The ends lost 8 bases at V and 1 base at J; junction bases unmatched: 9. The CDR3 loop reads CASRWGQGFSYEQYF. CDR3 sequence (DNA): TGTGCCAGCCGTTGGGGACAGGGTTTTTCCTACGAGCAGTACTTC.

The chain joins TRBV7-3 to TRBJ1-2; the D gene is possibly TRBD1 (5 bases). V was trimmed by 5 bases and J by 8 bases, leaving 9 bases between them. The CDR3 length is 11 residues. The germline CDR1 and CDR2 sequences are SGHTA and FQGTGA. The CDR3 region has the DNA TGTGCCAGCAGCCGAAGGGACGGCTACACCTTC. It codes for CASSRRDGYTF.

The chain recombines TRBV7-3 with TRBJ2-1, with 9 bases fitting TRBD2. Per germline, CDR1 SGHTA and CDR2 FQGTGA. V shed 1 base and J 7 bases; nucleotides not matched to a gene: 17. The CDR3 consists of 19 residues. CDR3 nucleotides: TGTGCCAGCAGCTTAAGGGGCACAGGGGTAGCGGGAGTTAAGAATGAGCAGTTCTTC. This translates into CASSLRGTGVAGVKNEQFF.

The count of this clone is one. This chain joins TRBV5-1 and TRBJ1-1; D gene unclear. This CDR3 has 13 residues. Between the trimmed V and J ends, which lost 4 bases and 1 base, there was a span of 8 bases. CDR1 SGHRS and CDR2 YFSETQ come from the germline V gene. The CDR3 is CASSTDPNTEAFF. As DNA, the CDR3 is TGCGCCAGCAGCACAGACCCGAACACTGAAGCTTTCTTT.